One sample yielded the 4 T cell receptor beta chains listed below, sequenced in a study of T cell responses to AZD1222 COVID-19 vaccine. Sequencing used immunoSEQ multiplex PCR; TCRdb keeps in-frame clones, though not all of them. The data hold roughly 120,000 clones, with about 80% observed a single time. The source material was peripheral blood, sampled on day 0 of AZD1222 vaccination. The receptors stem from an adult in good health.

A few counts support this clone. The chain combines TRBV7-6 with TRBJ2-1; D is perhaps TRBD1 (5 bases). The germline V gene encodes CDR1 SGHVS and CDR2 FNYEAQ. There are 15 residues in the CDR3. V was clipped by 5 bases and J by 4 bases, with 15 bases between them. CDR3 coding DNA: TGTGCCAGCAGCCCGGACACGACTCCTTACAATGAGCAGTTCTTC. Protein product: CASSPDTTPYNEQFF.

The V call is TRBV5-4, the J call TRBJ2-2; 8 positions match TRBD1. The CDR3 length is 16 residues. Per the germline V gene, CDR1 is SGHNT and CDR2 is YYREEE (reference sequence). The V segment lost 4 bases and the J segment 6 bases; nucleotides outside the gene matches: 11. The CDR3 DNA reads as TGTGCCAGCAGCGGCTACAGGGGGAGGACCGCCGGGGAGCTGTTTTTT. This encodes CASSGYRGRTAGELFF.

The CDR3 loop reads CASSYTTSGGNEQFF. In DNA, the CDR3 is TGTGCCAGCAGTTACACCACTAGCGGGGGCAATGAGCAGTTCTTC. The chain joins TRBV6-5 to TRBJ2-1, with 11 bases identical to TRBD2. CDR1 and CDR2 from the germline V gene are MNHEY and SVGAGI. The V segment lost 2 bases and the J segment 6 bases; nucleotides outside the gene matches: 3. This CDR3 comprises 15 residues.

This clone has only a few counts. The chain combines TRBV6-5 with TRBJ1-2, with D perhaps matching TRBD1 (6 bases). V shed 2 bases and J shed 2 bases, with 12 bases lying between them. Germline V gives CDR1 MNHEY, CDR2 SVGAGI. The CDR3 is 15 amino acids. This chain's CDR3 is CASSYDRGMNYGYTF. Here the CDR3 DNA reads TGTGCCAGCAGTTACGATAGGGGGATGAACTATGGCTACACCTTC.